The 7 T cell receptor beta chains below come from one sample, sequenced in a study of shared clonotypes between healthy human individuals. The assay was immunoSEQ multiplex PCR, and TCRdb's table has in-frame clones only and misses some. The sample carries about 1.5 million clones, 95% to 99% recorded once. The specimen sequenced was naive CD4+ T cells sorted from blood. Described subset: CD45RA+ positively selected. The receptors here all came from a man aged 25 to 40 in good health.

The chain combines TRBV10-3 with TRBJ1-2; tentatively, D is TRBD1 (6 bases). Trimming pared 3 bases from V and 8 bases from J, leaving 10 bases between. The CDR3 extends over 12 amino acids. Germline-derived CDR1 and CDR2 are ENHRY and SYGVKD. This chain's CDR3 is CAISEAGGGYTF. CDR3 nucleotides: TGTGCCATCAGTGAAGCGGGGGGCGGCTACACCTTC.

This clone was recorded once. The chain couples TRBV18 to TRBJ2-3; 9 bases align to TRBD2. The germline V gene has CDR1 KGHSH and CDR2 LQKENI. This CDR3 contains 16 residues. The ends lost 6 bases at V and 4 bases at J; junction bases unmatched: 11. The CDR3 protein is CASSPKAGGPADTQYF. In DNA form, the CDR3 reads TGTGCCAGCTCCCCGAAGGCGGGAGGGCCGGCAGATACGCAGTATTTT.

This chain links TRBV6-5 with TRBJ2-3; D assignment may be TRBD1 or TRBD2 (5 bases each). Trimming took off 6 bases at V and 2 bases at J, with 12 bases between the two ends. CDR1 is MNHEY, CDR2 SVGAGI, per germline. The CDR3 runs to 14 residues. The DNA for the CDR3 is TGTGCCAGCAGGCAACTGGGGACCACAGATACGCAGTATTTT. Amino acid sequence: CASRQLGTTDTQYF.

In its sample, this clone was seen once. The genes are TRBV27 and TRBJ2-5; 9 bases line up with TRBD2. The germline V gene has CDR1 MNHEY and CDR2 SMNVEV (reference sequence). V shed 5 bases and J 5 bases; nucleotides not matched to a gene: 9. The CDR3 consists of 15 residues. CDR3 in amino acids: CASSHRRAGGETQYF. CDR3 DNA: TGTGCCAGCAGTCACAGGCGGGCGGGAGGGGAGACCCAGTACTTC.

V gene TRBV27 combines with J gene TRBJ1-5; no definite D call. The CDR3 is made up of 13 amino acids. Germline values: CDR1 MNHEY, CDR2 SMNVEV (reference sequence). The V and J ends lost 4 bases and 6 bases respectively, with 10 bases between them. CDR3 sequence (DNA): TGTGCCAGCAGTTCACTGAAAACTCAGCCCCAGCATTTT. This encodes CASSSLKTQPQHF.

The V and J genes are TRBV4-1 and TRBJ1-1; maybe TRBD1 (5 bases). Germline V gives CDR1 MGHRA, CDR2 YSYEKL. V lost 4 bases and J lost 2, with 23 bases in between. The CDR3 sequence is 18 residues long. CDR3: CASSPSVDSISFNTEAFF. CDR3 DNA sequence: TGCGCCAGCAGCCCAAGTGTAGACAGTATATCCTTTAACACTGAAGCTTTCTTT.

The chain joins TRBV18 to TRBJ1-1; D not resolved. Trimming removed 1 base from V and 7 bases from J, with 10 bases in between. This CDR3 is 13 amino acids long. Germline V CDR1 and CDR2: KGHSH, LQKENI. The CDR3 reads CASSPRDGIEAFF. The CDR3 nucleotides read TGTGCCAGCTCACCACGGGATGGAATTGAAGCTTTCTTT.